Presented here are 18 T cell receptor beta chains from one specimen sequenced in a study of T cell responses to AZD1222 COVID-19 vaccine. Profiled with immunoSEQ multiplex PCR; TCRdb holds only in-frame clones, not every one. This sample has around 190,000 clones, with 90% to 95% found just once. Sequencing was performed on peripheral blood, taken 28 days after the second AZD1222 dose. The receptors stem from an adult who received the AZD1222 COVID-19 vaccine.

Only one count was recorded for this clone. This chain links TRBV11-2 with TRBJ1-2; 10 nucleotides match TRBD1. V shed 5 bases and J 4 bases; nucleotides not matched to a gene: 7. Germline-derived CDR1 and CDR2 are SGHAT and FQNNGV. There are 15 residues in the CDR3. CDR3 amino acids: CASSLPGTGAYGYTF. CDR3 DNA sequence: TGTGCCAGCAGCCTACCCGGGACAGGGGCCTATGGCTACACCTTC.

The chain carries TRBV6-5 and TRBJ1-1; D uncertain. Germline values: CDR1 MNHEY, CDR2 SVGAGI. This CDR3 comprises 13 residues. V dropped 4 bases and J dropped 4 bases, with 10 bases sitting between them. The CDR3 DNA reads as TGTGCCAGCAGTTTGACGTTAACCACTGAAGCTTTCTTT. It specifies CASSLTLTTEAFF.

The rearrangement links TRBV15 to TRBJ1-2; unclear D gene. The germline gives CDR1 LNHNV, CDR2 YYDKDF (reference sequence). There are 15 residues in the CDR3. V was shortened by 3 bases and J by 1 base, with 12 bases between the two germline ends. The CDR3, as DNA: TGTGCCACCAGCAGGACTAGTGCGGATAACTATGGCTACACCTTC. Protein product: CATSRTSADNYGYTF.

The genes are TRBV2 and TRBJ2-7; TRBD1 matches at 10 bases. CDR3 length equals 14 residues. The germline gives CDR1 SNHLY, CDR2 FYNNEI. With 5 bases clipped from V and 3 bases from J, the junction kept 4 bases outside the gene matches. CDR3: CASSPTGGNYEQYF. As DNA, the CDR3 is TGTGCCAGCAGTCCGACAGGGGGCAACTACGAGCAGTACTTC.

The CDR3 bases are TGTGCCAGCAGCTCCGGCGGGGCAGGGGGCGAAAAACTGTTTTTT. The encoded protein is CASSSGGAGGEKLFF. The chain combines TRBV7-6 with TRBJ1-4, with 8 bases aligning to TRBD1. Looked up from germline, CDR1 is SGHVS and CDR2 is FNYEAQ. The J segment lost 8 bases and the V segment lost 4 bases, leaving 9 bases of the junction unmatched. CDR3 size: 15 residues.

The rearrangement joins TRBV6-5 to TRBJ2-5, with TRBD2 matching over 7 bases. V lost 3 bases to trimming and J lost 5 bases; unmatched junction nucleotides: 6. Germline V gives CDR1 MNHEY, CDR2 SVGAGI. The CDR3 sequence is 14 residues long. The CDR3 bases are TGTGCCAGCAGTTATTGGGGGGGAGGGGAGACCCAGTACTTC. It specifies CASSYWGGGETQYF.

The chain couples TRBV19 to TRBJ1-2; D not resolved. The CDR3 contains 12 residues. V was cut by 7 bases and J by 7 bases, with 13 bases left in between. CDR1 and CDR2 from the germline V gene are LNHDA and SQIVND (reference sequence). This CDR3 reads CASKDPSGGYTF. In DNA, the CDR3 is TGTGCCAGTAAAGATCCGTCGGGTGGCTACACCTTC.

This clone appeared a few times. The chain joins TRBV7-2 to TRBJ2-7; D unclear. The CDR3 runs 13 residues. Germline loops: CDR1 SGHTA, CDR2 FQGNSA. Trimming removed 7 bases from V and 7 bases from J, with 17 bases in between. The CDR3 loop is CASTPFPAGEQYF. In DNA form, the CDR3 reads TGTGCCAGCACCCCATTTCCGGCTGGGGAGCAGTACTTC.

J is TRBJ1-2 and V is TRBV19; possibly TRBD1 for D (5 bases). Germline-derived CDR1 and CDR2 are LNHDA and SQIVND (reference sequence). This CDR3 comprises 13 residues. V shed 3 bases and J shed 8 bases, with 13 bases lying between them. CDR3 protein: CASSILRGEGYTF. The CDR3 region has the DNA TGTGCCAGTAGTATTCTCCGGGGCGAGGGCTACACCTTC.

The rearrangement uses TRBV24-1 and TRBJ2-1; 7 bases align to TRBD1. This CDR3 is built from 16 residues. CDR1 KGHDR and CDR2 SFDVKD come from the germline V gene. V dropped 2 bases and J dropped 4; count of bases not matched to a gene: 7. The CDR3 loop is CATSDSKGAKYNEQFF. The CDR3 DNA reads as TGTGCCACCAGTGATTCTAAGGGGGCGAAATACAATGAGCAGTTCTTC.

The V and J genes are TRBV11-2 and TRBJ1-2, with TRBD1 matching over 7 bases. V shed 2 bases, J shed 8 bases, and the junction held 11 bases outside the gene matches. Per germline, CDR1 SGHAT and CDR2 FQNNGV. The CDR3 loop spans 15 amino acids. DNA of the CDR3: TGTGCCAGCAGCTTAAAGATGACCGACAGGGACGGCTACACCTTC. Its translation: CASSLKMTDRDGYTF.

This rearrangement joins TRBV9 to TRBJ2-3; 7 bases are shared with TRBD1. The CDR3 loop spans 15 amino acids. Germline-derived CDR1 and CDR2 are SGDLS and YYNGEE. Trimming took 2 bases from V and 5 from J; bases not matched to a gene: 8. CDR3 protein: CASSVFTGVRDTQYF. As DNA, the CDR3 is TGTGCCAGCAGCGTGTTTACAGGGGTGAGAGATACGCAGTATTTT.

The rearrangement links TRBV6-5 to TRBJ1-1; 9 nucleotides match TRBD1. V was pared by 6 bases and J by 8 bases, with 4 bases of the junction left unmatched. CDR1 and CDR2 (germline): MNHEY, SVGAGI. The CDR3 is made up of 12 amino acids. This CDR3 is CASRNGQGEAFF. Written as DNA, the CDR3 is TGTGCCAGCAGAAATGGACAGGGGGAAGCTTTCTTT.

The sample holds a few counts of this clone. J is TRBJ2-7 and V is TRBV19; 7 nucleotides agree with TRBD1. The CDR3 has 16 residues. J was trimmed by 0 bases and V by 5 bases; bases with no gene match: 10. The germline V gene encodes CDR1 LNHDA and CDR2 SQIVND (reference sequence). CDR3 loop: CASSSPGQTSSYEQYF. The CDR3, as DNA: TGTGCCAGTAGTTCCCCGGGACAGACCAGCTCCTACGAGCAGTACTTC.

The chain links TRBV2 to TRBJ1-2, with 10 positions matching TRBD1. Germline lookup yields CDR1 SNHLY and CDR2 FYNNEI. The CDR3 is 17 residues long. Germline trimming cut 3 bases from V and 8 bases from J; bases unmatched to any gene: 15. This CDR3 reads CASSEGDPGQGLGGYTF. The CDR3 DNA reads as TGTGCCAGCAGTGAGGGGGATCCGGGACAGGGGCTTGGAGGCTACACCTTC.

The chain is built from TRBV6-1 and TRBJ2-2; 8 nucleotides agree with TRBD1. Germline loops: CDR1 MNHNS, CDR2 SASEGT. The CDR3 sequence is 18 residues long. The V gene end was trimmed by 4 bases and the J gene end by 0 bases; junction bases not matched to a gene: 10. CDR3 nucleotides: TGTGCCAGCAGTGCCCGCCCCAGGGGGCTCTCGAACACCGGGGAGCTGTTTTTT. Protein: CASSARPRGLSNTGELFF.

Written as DNA, the CDR3 is TGCAGCGTTGAGGGCGGGGAAACCTACGGCTACACCTTC. This sequence encodes CSVEGGETYGYTF. The chain couples TRBV29-1 to TRBJ1-2; D ambiguous. There are 13 residues in the CDR3. Trimming removed 3 bases at V and 8 bases at J, with 16 bases between. Looked up from germline, CDR1 is SQVTM and CDR2 is ANQGSEA.

CDR3 sequence (DNA): TGTGCCAGCAGTGACCCCGGGACAGGGGGGAACTATGGCTACACCTTC. Translated: CASSDPGTGGNYGYTF. This chain joins TRBV25-1 and TRBJ1-2, with TRBD1 matching over 11 bases. The CDR3 is 16 amino acids. CDR1 and CDR2 (germline): MGHDK, SYGVNS. J was trimmed by 2 bases and V by 3 bases; bases with no gene match: 5.